This T cell receptor (beta chain) was identified during a study of shared clonotypes between healthy human individuals. Germline V gene sequence: CDR1 MNHEY, CDR2 SVGAGI. The CDR3 runs 15 residues. V was clipped by 2 bases and J by 3 bases; unmatched bases: 3. TCRdb's copy holds only in-frame clones and misses some; the assay was immunoSEQ multiplex PCR. There are more than 2 million clones in the sample; 93% occur only once, and about 1.6% lies in the top ten. The naive CD8 population came from CD45RO-negative cells selected for CCR7, without terminally differentiated effector memory CD45RA+ cells. The TCR was taken from a man aged 18-30 years in good health. Some clones in this sample may be carry-over from other donors' samples. This chain uses TRBV6-5 with TRBJ2-5; TRBD2 aligns across 10 bases. The sequenced sample consisted of naive CD8+ T cells from PBMCs. This CDR3 reads CASSYLGTSEETQYF. CDR3 in DNA: TGTGCCAGCAGTTACCTCGGGACTAGCGAAGAGACCCAGTACTTC.